What follows are 30 T cell receptor beta chains derived from one specimen sequenced in a study of spatial heterogeneity in lung cancer. Study-wide results and caveats: Mutation counts in tumors were tracked by counts of expanded intratumoral alpha and beta TCRs.

Their antigen targets remain unknown. TCRdb re-analysed the 5' RACE reads in MiXCR, keeping a single row per CDR3 protein. The data contain roughly 9,000 distinct CDR3 sequences, approximately 5% of them singletons. The time point is: sample taken at primary tumor resection. The sequenced sample was lung tumor tissue, obtained at surgery. The receptors come from a female donor with early-stage non-small cell lung cancer.

This clonotype appeared many times. Being one base from a much bigger clone, this may be a read error. The rearrangement links TRBV2 to TRBJ1-5; D may be TRBD1 (6 bases). Germline CDR1 reads SNHLY; CDR2 reads FYNNEI. This CDR3 spans 11 amino acids. Trimming removed 3 bases at V and 11 bases at J, with 8 bases between. CDR3 residues: CASSERGAQHF. The CDR3 region has the DNA TGTGCCAGCAGTGAGAGGGGGGCCCAGCATTTT.

This clonotype was seen ten or more times. The chain combines TRBV7-3 with TRBJ1-1; 7 positions agree with TRBD1. J gave up 0 bases and V 9 bases, and 7 bases lay outside the gene matches. The germline V gene encodes CDR1 SGHTA and CDR2 FQGTGA. CDR3 length: 14 residues. CDR3 protein: CASSGGPMNTEAFF. Written as DNA, the CDR3 is TGTGCCAGTTCAGGGGGACCGATGAACACTGAAGCTTTCTTT.

This clonotype was found many times. V usage is TRBV18 and J usage is TRBJ2-7, with no clear D. The CDR3 is 12 residues long. V dropped 2 bases and J dropped 2 bases, with 4 bases sitting between them. The germline V gene has CDR1 KGHSH and CDR2 LQKENI. The CDR3 here is CASSPGAYEQYF. The CDR3 DNA reads TGTGCCAGCTCACCAGGAGCCTACGAGCAGTACTTC.

Within the sample, this clonotype is medium-sized. The V and J genes are TRBV12-3 or TRBV12-4 and TRBJ1-2; TRBD1 aligns across 11 bases. Losses at the gene ends were 4 bases for V and 1 base for J; bases not matched to a gene: 8. This CDR3 comprises 17 residues. The CDR3 DNA follows: TGTGCCAGCAGTTCACCGGGACAGGGGGTGATTAACTATGGCTACACCTTC. This sequence encodes CASSSPGQGVINYGYTF.

This clonotype was seen ten or more times. This chain links TRBV20-1 with TRBJ1-6; D is undetermined. V shed 1 base and J shed 7 bases, with 8 bases lying between them. This CDR3 region has 13 residues. Looked up from germline, CDR1 is DFQATT and CDR2 is SNEGSKA (reference sequence). The chain's CDR3 is CSARAVLNSPLHF. In DNA, the CDR3 is TGCAGTGCTAGAGCCGTACTCAATTCACCCCTCCACTTT.

This clonotype was detected many times. This chain joins TRBV20-1 and TRBJ2-3, with 8 bases fitting TRBD2. V shed 5 bases and J 3 bases; nucleotides not matched to a gene: 7. The CDR3 has 14 amino acids. Per germline, CDR1 DFQATT and CDR2 SNEGSKA (reference sequence). The CDR3 reads CSASREGRTDTQYF. CDR3 DNA: TGCAGTGCTTCCCGGGAGGGCCGTACAGATACGCAGTATTTT.

This clonotype counts as large. The chain employs TRBV12-3 or TRBV12-4 and TRBJ2-7; no clear D gene. The CDR3 contains 12 residues. Deletions cut 6 bases from V and 4 bases from J, with 10 bases between. CDR3 sequence: CASSQGWYEQYF. As DNA, the CDR3 is TGTGCCAGCAGCCAAGGGTGGTACGAGCAGTACTTC.

By its share, this clonotype is medium-sized. This chain links TRBV20-1 with TRBJ1-1; D call uncertain. Trimming pared 3 bases from V and 0 bases from J, leaving 11 bases between. This CDR3 spans 14 amino acids. The germline V gene encodes CDR1 DFQATT and CDR2 SNEGSKA (reference sequence). The CDR3 nucleotides are TGCAGTGCTAGCTTACCGGGATTGAACACTGAAGCTTTCTTT. It encodes CSASLPGLNTEAFF.

This clonotype came up many times. The chain uses TRBV6-5 and TRBJ2-6; D gene unclear. The V end lost 5 bases, the J end lost 0 bases, and 14 bases lay between the germline ends. Germline-derived CDR1 and CDR2 are MNHEY and SVGAGI. This CDR3 contains 17 residues. CDR3 region: CASSRHDKGSGANVLTF. In DNA, the CDR3 is TGTGCCAGCAGTAGACACGATAAAGGCTCTGGGGCCAACGTCCTGACTTTC.

This clonotype was found many times. CDR3 in amino acids: CASSLISDSTEAFF. DNA for the CDR3: TGTGCCAGCAGTTTAATCTCGGACTCGACTGAAGCTTTCTTT. J is TRBJ1-1 and V is TRBV12-3 or TRBV12-4; D unclear. Between the trimmed V and J ends, which lost 2 bases and 5 bases, there was a span of 12 bases. The CDR3 runs 14 residues.

At least ten counts were recorded for this clonotype. This chain uses TRBV28 with TRBJ1-2, with D perhaps matching TRBD1 (6 bases). The CDR3 has 13 residues. Germline V lookup: CDR1 MDHEN, CDR2 SYDVKM. V gave up 4 bases and J gave up 8 bases, with 14 bases separating them. For the CDR3, the DNA is TGTGCCAGCAGTTCACAGGGCAGTGGAGGCTACACCTTC. It codes for CASSSQGSGGYTF.

This clonotype showed up many times. This sequence joins TRBV5-1 and TRBJ2-1; 8 bases map to TRBD1. The V gene's germline CDR1 is SGHRS and CDR2 YFSETQ. The V and J ends lost 1 base and 9 bases, in that order; junction bases with no gene match: 6. The CDR3 contains 14 residues. The CDR3 DNA is TGCGCCAGCAGCTTGCTTGGACAGGGTACTGAGCAGTTCTTC. It yields the protein CASSLLGQGTEQFF.

Concerning this clonotype itself: At one end the junction does not follow the germline gene, possibly because of a read error. V gene TRBV28 combines with J gene TRBJ2-6, with D possibly being TRBD1 (5 bases). In germline, CDR1 is MDHEN, CDR2 SYDVKM. The CDR3 covers 16 residues. For the CDR3, the DNA is TGTGCCAGAAGGGGAAAAGTGGGCTATGGGGAAAAAGGAAGGAAGTTC. It specifies CARRGKVGYGEKGRKF.

This clonotype is medium-sized (0.01 to 0.1%). The CDR3 sequence is CASSRESTDTQYF. In DNA form, the CDR3 reads TGTGCCAGCAGTAGGGAGAGCACAGATACGCAGTATTTT. The chain is built from TRBV2 and TRBJ2-3; possibly TRBD2 for D (5 bases). The CDR3 loop spans 13 amino acids. The V end lost 5 bases, the J end lost 0 bases, and 6 bases lay between the germline ends. CDR1 is SNHLY and CDR2 is FYNNEI in the germline V gene.

The chain recombines TRBV12-3 or TRBV12-4 with TRBJ1-1; D might be TRBD1 (5 bases). The CDR3 covers 13 residues. V was trimmed by 4 bases and J by 3 bases, leaving 9 bases between them. The chain's CDR3 is CASSSQGDTEAFF. The CDR3 DNA reads TGTGCCAGCAGTTCTCAAGGGGACACTGAAGCTTTCTTT.

By share, this clonotype ranks as medium-sized. The chain is built from TRBV7-3 and TRBJ2-2; 9 bases agree with TRBD2. This CDR3 contains 15 residues. CDR1 is SGHTA and CDR2 is FQGTGA in the germline V gene. The trim removed 1 base at V and 6 bases at J, leaving 3 bases unmatched. The CDR3 is CASSLMAGGSGELFF. The CDR3, as DNA: TGTGCCAGCAGCTTAATGGCGGGAGGGTCCGGGGAGCTGTTTTTT.

This clonotype was picked up many times. The chain joins TRBV3-1 to TRBJ2-1; 8 bases line up with TRBD1. Trimming at V came to 7 bases and at J to 6 bases, leaving 8 bases not matched to a gene. The CDR3 contains 14 residues. Germline V gene data show CDR1 as LGHDT and CDR2 as YNNKEL (reference sequence). As DNA, the CDR3 is TGTGCCAGCACAGGGGGCCCGGCGGGCAATGAGCAGTTCTTC. Translating gives CASTGGPAGNEQFF.

This clonotype showed up many times. The chain employs TRBV20-1 and TRBJ1-3; 7 bases align to TRBD1. CDR1 and CDR2 (germline): DFQATT, SNEGSKA (reference sequence). There are 13 residues in the CDR3. V lost 5 bases to trimming and J lost 1 base; unmatched junction nucleotides: 2. CDR3 sequence: CSAEQGSGNTIYF. The CDR3 bases are TGCAGTGCTGAACAGGGGTCTGGAAACACCATATATTTT.

There are many counts of this clonotype. This chain connects TRBV14 to TRBJ1-2, with D tentatively TRBD1 (5 bases). The CDR3 totals 13 residues. Looked up from germline, CDR1 is SGHDN and CDR2 is FVKESK. Between the trimmed V and J ends, which lost 3 bases and 1 base, there was a span of 6 bases. The CDR3 loop reads CASSQGGNYGYTF. The CDR3 DNA follows: TGTGCCAGCAGCCAGGGGGGTAACTATGGCTACACCTTC. The whole variable domain, filled in from reference TRBV14 and TRBJ1-2, reads EAGVTQFPSHSVIEKGQTVTLRCDPISGHDNLYWYRRVMGKEIKFLLHFVKESKQDESGMPNNRFLAERTGGTYSTLKVQPAELEDSGVYFCASSQGGNYGYTFGSGTRLTVV.

The chain uses TRBV20-1 and TRBJ2-1, with 12 bases lining up with TRBD2. V was pared by 1 base and J by 4 bases, with 2 bases of the junction left unmatched. The germline V gene encodes CDR1 DFQATT and CDR2 SNEGSKA (reference sequence). This CDR3 is built from 15 residues. CDR3 in DNA: TGCAGTGCTAGAGGACTAGCGGGAGTATACAATGAGCAGTTCTTC. It specifies CSARGLAGVYNEQFF.

The V gene is TRBV20-1, the J gene TRBJ2-2; D is tentatively TRBD1 or TRBD2 (6 bases each). Germline V gene lookup returns CDR1 DFQATT and CDR2 SNEGSKA (reference sequence). The CDR3 runs to 14 residues. The ends were cut back, 1 base at V and 7 bases at J, with 13 bases in the middle. The CDR3 reads CSARVGRGGGELFF. CDR3 coding DNA: TGCAGTGCTAGAGTCGGCAGGGGAGGCGGGGAGCTGTTTTTT.

The chain carries TRBV3-1 and TRBJ2-1, with 12 positions matching TRBD2. The CDR3 is made up of 16 amino acids. V shed 5 bases, J shed 6 bases, and the junction held 8 bases outside the gene matches. Germline V CDR1 and CDR2: LGHDT, YNNKEL (reference sequence). The DNA for the CDR3 is TGTGCCAGCAGCTTCCTCCGGACTAGCGGGATCAATGAGCAGTTCTTC. Protein: CASSFLRTSGINEQFF.

This clonotype has at least ten counts. The V call is TRBV6-2 or TRBV6-3, the J call TRBJ2-1; 10 bases are a match to TRBD2. The germline V gene has CDR1 MNHEY and CDR2 SVGEGT. J gave up 7 bases and V 5 bases, and 8 bases lay outside the gene matches. The CDR3 extends over 15 amino acids. The CDR3 spells CASSLAGVIRNEQFF. The CDR3 coding sequence is TGTGCCAGCAGTCTAGCGGGAGTCATTAGAAATGAGCAGTTCTTC.

This clonotype was seen at least ten times. V is TRBV4-1 and J is TRBJ1-5; D is possibly TRBD1 (5 bases). The V gene's germline CDR1 is MGHRA and CDR2 YSYEKL. The CDR3 consists of 15 residues. The V gene lost 4 bases and the J gene lost 5 bases, with 15 bases spanning the gap. The CDR3 spells CASSLLGRTDQPQHF. CDR3 DNA sequence: TGCGCCAGCAGCCTATTGGGACGGACCGATCAGCCCCAGCATTTT.

Ten or more counts support this clonotype. The CDR3 bases are TGTGCCAGCAGAGCCGGGACCTTCATATTGACACGGTTCACTGAAGCTTTCTTT. As protein: CASRAGTFILTRFTEAFF. The chain uses TRBV6-1 and TRBJ1-1, with D perhaps matching TRBD1 (5 bases). Trimming shortened V by 6 bases and J by 4 bases, and 27 bases separated the two germline ends. CDR1 is MNHNS and CDR2 is SASEGT in the germline V gene. The length of the CDR3 is 18 residues.

Within the sample, this clonotype is large. The chain links TRBV28 to TRBJ2-1, with D possibly matching TRBD2 (6 bases). CDR3 length: 12 amino acids. Between the trimmed V and J ends, which lost 8 bases and 4 bases, there was a span of 9 bases. Germline lookup yields CDR1 MDHEN and CDR2 SYDVKM. The CDR3 is CASRGLYNEQFF. The CDR3 nucleotides are TGTGCCAGCCGGGGGTTATACAATGAGCAGTTCTTC.

This clonotype was detected ten times or more. J is TRBJ1-4 and V is TRBV27, with D possibly being TRBD1 (5 bases). CDR1 and CDR2 (germline): MNHEY, SMNVEV (reference sequence). V was pared by 8 bases and J by 5 bases, with 12 bases between. There are 13 residues in the CDR3. CDR3: CASQGVGNEKLFF. The CDR3 nucleotides read TGTGCCAGCCAAGGGGTTGGCAATGAAAAACTGTTTTTT.

There are many counts of this clonotype. V usage is TRBV5-1 and J usage is TRBJ2-7, with a tentative D call TRBD1 (5 bases). The V end was cut by 5 bases, the J end by 2 bases, with 17 bases between. The CDR3 is 15 residues long. Germline V gene sequence: CDR1 SGHRS, CDR2 YFSETQ. The CDR3 nucleotides are TGCGCCAGCAGACCTCAGGGTGTTGAGGCCTACGAGCAGTACTTC. Its protein is CASRPQGVEAYEQYF.

Sample share makes this clonotype medium-sized (0.01 to 0.1%). The chain couples TRBV9 to TRBJ1-1; D remains unclear. Trimming left V 3 bases short and J 2 bases short, with 8 bases between. The germline V gene encodes CDR1 SGDLS and CDR2 YYNGEE. CDR3 length equals 13 residues. The DNA of the CDR3 is TGTGCCAGCAGCGGTTACCTTAACACTGAAGCTTTCTTT. This encodes CASSGYLNTEAFF.

The DNA of the CDR3 is TGTGCCAGCAGGAATCGGCGGGAGGGTGTGCAGTTCTTC. This gives the protein CASRNRREGVQFF. The V and J genes are TRBV6-5 and TRBJ2-1; 9 bases fit TRBD2. Germline V CDR1 and CDR2: MNHEY, SVGAGI. This CDR3 contains 13 residues. J was trimmed by 12 bases and V by 6 bases; bases with no gene match: 9.